The TCR beta chain described here comes from a study of blood T cell repertoires in COVID-19. In the study overall: Italy, Spain and the United States were the sources of the convalescent and acute COVID-19 samples. The cDNA or gDNA used as material had been derived from T cells, B-cell-depleted T cells, or PBMCs.

In the authors' workflow: From reference gene primer amplification, estimates of nucleated cell counts were derived. Profiled with immunoSEQ multiplex PCR; TCRdb holds only in-frame clones, not every one. That table is the source of V, J and clone size, and D and trimming were worked out from the DNA. Among about 440,000 clones, 70% to 90% were seen once, and the ten largest hold 10% to 15%. Followed longitudinally, the Seattle patients had been enrolled during active infection. The CDR3 is 14 residues long. Trimming removed 6 bases at V and 1 base at J, with 12 bases between. Germline CDR1 reads LNHDA; CDR2 reads SQIVND (reference sequence).

Sequencing input: peripheral blood. The receptor was isolated from a woman between 45 and 60 years old with COVID-19, enrolled during active disease. The gene calls are TRBV19 and TRBJ1-1; a possible D gene is TRBD1 (5 bases). CDR3 protein: CASRIGGTNTEAFF. The CDR3, as DNA: TGTGCCAGTAGAATCGGGGGGACGAACACTGAAGCTTTCTTT.